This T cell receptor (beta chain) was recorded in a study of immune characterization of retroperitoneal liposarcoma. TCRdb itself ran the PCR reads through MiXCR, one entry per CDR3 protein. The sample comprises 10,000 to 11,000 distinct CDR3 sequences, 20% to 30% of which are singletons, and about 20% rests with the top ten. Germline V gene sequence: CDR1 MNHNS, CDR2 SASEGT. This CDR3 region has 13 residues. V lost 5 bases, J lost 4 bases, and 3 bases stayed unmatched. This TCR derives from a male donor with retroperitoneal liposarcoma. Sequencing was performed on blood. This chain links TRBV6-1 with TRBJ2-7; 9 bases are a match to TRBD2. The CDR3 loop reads CASSRSGSYEQYF. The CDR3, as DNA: TGTGCCAGCAGTCGTAGCGGGAGTTACGAGCAGTACTTC.